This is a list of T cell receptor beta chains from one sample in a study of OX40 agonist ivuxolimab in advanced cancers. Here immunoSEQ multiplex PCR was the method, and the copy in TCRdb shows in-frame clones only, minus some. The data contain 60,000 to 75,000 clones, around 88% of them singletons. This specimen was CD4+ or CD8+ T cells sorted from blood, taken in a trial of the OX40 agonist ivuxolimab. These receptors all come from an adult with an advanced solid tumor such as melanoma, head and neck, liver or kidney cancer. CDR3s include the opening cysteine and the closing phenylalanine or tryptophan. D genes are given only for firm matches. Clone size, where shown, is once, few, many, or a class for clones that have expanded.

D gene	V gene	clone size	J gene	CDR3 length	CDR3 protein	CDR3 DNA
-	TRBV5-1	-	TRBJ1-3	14	CASSDTGSGNTIYF	TGCGCCAGCAGCGACACAGGTTCCGGAAACACCATATATTTT
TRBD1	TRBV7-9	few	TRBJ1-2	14	CASSAQQGAEGYTF	TGTGCCAGCAGCGCCCAACAGGGGGCGGAAGGCTACACCTTC
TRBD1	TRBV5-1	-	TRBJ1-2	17	CASSSPGQGAVVDGYTF	TGCGCCAGCAGCAGCCCGGGACAGGGGGCGGTTGTGGATGGCTACACCTTC
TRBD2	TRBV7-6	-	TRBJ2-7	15	CASSMGLAGVYEQYF	TGTGCCAGCAGCATGGGACTAGCGGGAGTTTACGAGCAGTACTTC
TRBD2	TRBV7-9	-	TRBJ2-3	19	CASSLELRAAGGLTDTQYF	TGTGCCAGCAGCTTAGAGCTTAGGGCAGCGGGAGGCCTCACAGATACGCAGTATTTT
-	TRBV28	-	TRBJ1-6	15	CASSLGGATPSPLHF	TGTGCCAGCAGCCTAGGAGGGGCAACCCCTTCACCCCTCCACTTT
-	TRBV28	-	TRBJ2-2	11	CASTLGGELFF	TGTGCCAGCACCCTGGGCGGGGAGCTGTTTTTT
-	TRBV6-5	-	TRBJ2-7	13	CASSRGRAYEQYF	TGTGCCAGCAGCAGGGGGAGGGCCTACGAGCAGTACTTC
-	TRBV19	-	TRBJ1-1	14	CASSLGTGFTEAFF	TGTGCCAGTAGTTTAGGTACAGGGTTCACTGAAGCTTTCTTT
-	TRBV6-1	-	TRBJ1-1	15	CASSDEYRAVGEAFF	TGTGCCAGCAGTGATGAATACAGGGCGGTGGGTGAAGCTTTCTTT
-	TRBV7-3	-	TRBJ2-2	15	CASSSAGPGTGELFF	TGTGCCAGCAGCAGTGCGGGACCCGGGACCGGGGAGCTGTTTTTT
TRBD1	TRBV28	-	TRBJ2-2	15	CASSSETGAGGELFF	TGTGCCAGCAGCTCGGAGACAGGGGCAGGCGGGGAGCTGTTTTTT
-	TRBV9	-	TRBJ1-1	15	CASSVVGGSHTEAFF	TGTGCCAGCAGCGTCGTGGGAGGGTCGCACACTGAAGCTTTCTTT
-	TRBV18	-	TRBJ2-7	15	CASSSDTNNGYEQYF	TGTGCCAGCTCATCGGACACAAATAATGGCTACGAGCAGTACTTC
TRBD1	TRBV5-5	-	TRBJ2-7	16	CASSLGRGQGNHEQYF	TGTGCCAGCAGCTTGGGGAGGGGACAGGGTAACCACGAGCAGTACTTC
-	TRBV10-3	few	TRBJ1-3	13	CAISEAAGNTIYF	TGTGCCATCAGTGAGGCAGCTGGAAACACCATATATTTT
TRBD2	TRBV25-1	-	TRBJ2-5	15	CASSPTRGGWETQYF	TGTGCCAGCAGCCCAACTCGGGGGGGCTGGGAGACCCAGTACTTC
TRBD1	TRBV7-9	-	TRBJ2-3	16	CASSLGGTGLADTQYF	TGTGCCAGCAGCCTAGGCGGGACAGGCCTTGCAGATACGCAGTATTTT
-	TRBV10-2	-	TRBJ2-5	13	CASIGGPKETQYF	TGCGCCAGCATTGGAGGGCCTAAAGAGACCCAGTACTTC
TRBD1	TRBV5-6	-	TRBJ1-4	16	CASSLVTGGLNEKLFF	TGTGCCAGCAGCTTGGTAACAGGGGGCCTGAATGAAAAACTGTTTTTT
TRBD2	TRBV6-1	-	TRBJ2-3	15	CASIRAGGPQDTQYF	TGTGCCAGCATCAGAGCGGGGGGGCCTCAAGATACGCAGTATTTT
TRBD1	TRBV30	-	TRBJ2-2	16	CAWSPGTGKNTGELFF	TGTGCCTGGAGTCCCGGGACAGGGAAGAACACCGGGGAGCTGTTTTTT
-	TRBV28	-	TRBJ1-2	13	CASSSDSNYGYTF	TGTGCCAGCAGTTCGGACAGTAACTATGGCTACACCTTC
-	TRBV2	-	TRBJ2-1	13	CASTISKGSEQFF	TGTGCCAGCACGATTAGCAAGGGGAGTGAGCAGTTCTTC
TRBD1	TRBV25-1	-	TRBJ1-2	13	CASSGGQYYGYTF	TGTGCCAGCAGTGGGGGACAGTACTATGGCTACACCTTC
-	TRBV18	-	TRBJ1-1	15	CASSPGTALNTEAFF	TGTGCCAGCTCCCCCGGGACGGCCTTGAACACTGAAGCTTTCTTT